Listed below are T cell receptor beta chains from one sample, sequenced in a study of T-cell reconstitution after alpha-beta-depleted transplantation in children. Each CDR3 protein is one row after TCRdb ran MiXCR on the PCR reads. This sample carries around 600,000 distinct CDR3 sequences, approximately 16% of them seen once, and the ten largest clones take under 1.2%. The sequencing used PBMCs from the stem cell graft donor, collected from the stem cell graft. These receptors all come from a human donor who donated a stem cell graft to a child with acute myeloid leukemia. Both conserved end residues are part of each CDR3. The order of the fields is CDR3 protein, CDR3 DNA, V gene, D gene, clone size, J gene. The D gene is left open where the match is weak. Only some rows state a clone size, as once, few, many or a class for expanded clones.

CASSSRTNTEAFF,TGTGCCAGCAGCTCACGGACGAACACTGAAGCTTTCTTT,TRBV7-9,.,.,TRBJ1-1
CAWSRGGRNTEAFF,TGTGCCTGGAGCAGGGGGGGTCGGAACACTGAAGCTTTCTTT,TRBV30,TRBD1,few,TRBJ1-1
CATSDAGYDEQFF,TGTGCCACCAGTGACGCAGGGTACGATGAGCAGTTCTTC,TRBV24-1,.,many,TRBJ2-1
CASSPWDSYGYTF,TGTGCCAGCTCACCATGGGACAGCTATGGCTACACCTTC,TRBV18,TRBD1,.,TRBJ1-2
CASKGGGPEQFF,TGTGCCAGCAAAGGGGGCGGCCCTGAGCAGTTCTTC,TRBV12-3/TRBV12-4,TRBD1,few,TRBJ2-1
CASSYELNTEAFF,TGTGCCAGCAGTTACGAGCTTAACACTGAAGCTTTCTTT,TRBV6-5,.,many,TRBJ1-1
CASSLGTSSYEQYF,TGCGCCAGCAGCCTCGGGACCAGCTCCTACGAGCAGTACTTC,TRBV7-2,.,many,TRBJ2-7
CSVGGRKETQYF,TGCAGCGTTGGGGGAAGGAAGGAGACCCAGTACTTC,TRBV29-1,.,many,TRBJ2-5
CASSSSLAGALETQYF,TGTGCCAGCAGCTCCTCACTAGCGGGGGCGTTAGAGACCCAGTACTTC,TRBV7-2,TRBD2,few,TRBJ2-5
CASTEDLPTGLYF,TGTGCCAGCACCGAGGATTTGCCGACAGGCTTGTATTTT,TRBV12-3/TRBV12-4,.,many,TRBJ2-3
CASSIGMNTEAFF,TGTGCCAGTAGTATTGGAATGAACACTGAAGCTTTCTTT,TRBV19,.,.,TRBJ1-1
CASSLVGGVNTEAFF,TGTGCCAGCAGCTTAGTTGGGGGCGTGAACACTGAAGCTTTCTTT,TRBV7-2,.,many,TRBJ1-1
CSASDRGPYSMNTEAFF,TGCAGTGCATCCGACAGGGGGCCGTATTCCATGAACACTGAAGCTTTCTTT,TRBV20-1,TRBD1,many,TRBJ1-1
CSVPGHPSQETQYF,TGCAGCGTTCCGGGGCACCCCTCACAAGAGACCCAGTACTTC,TRBV29-1,.,many,TRBJ2-5
CASSSQGAGGNTEAFF,TGTGCCAGCAGTTCTCAGGGGGCAGGGGGGAACACTGAAGCTTTCTTT,TRBV28,TRBD1,.,TRBJ1-1
CSVVVGGKGTQYF,TGCAGCGTTGTGGTCGGGGGAAAGGGGACCCAGTACTTC,TRBV29-1,.,.,TRBJ2-5
CASRSGTGGGSNQPQHF,TGTGCCAGCAGGTCCGGGACAGGGGGAGGAAGCAATCAGCCCCAGCATTTT,TRBV12-3/TRBV12-4,TRBD1,few,TRBJ1-5
CASRDGTYNEQFF,TGTGCCAGCAGGGACGGGACCTACAATGAGCAGTTCTTC,TRBV7-9,.,.,TRBJ2-1
CSAIVTRLAGGPYTQYF,TGCAGTGCTATTGTTACTCGACTAGCGGGGGGCCCGTATACGCAGTATTTT,TRBV20-1,TRBD2,many,TRBJ2-3
CASSLPGGQRHNEQFF,TGTGCCAGCAGCTTGCCAGGCGGGCAGAGACACAATGAGCAGTTCTTC,TRBV5-6,.,few,TRBJ2-1
CASSLAGQPRTNEQFF,TGTGCCAGCAGCTTGGCCGGACAACCGCGAACGAATGAGCAGTTCTTC,TRBV5-6,.,many,TRBJ2-1
CSVARAGGSQETQYF,TGCAGCGTTGCTCGGGCCGGGGGGTCCCAAGAGACCCAGTACTTC,TRBV29-1,TRBD2,few,TRBJ2-5
CSARIGGGAGMDTQYF,TGCAGTGCTAGAATCGGGGGGGGGGCCGGGATGGATACGCAGTATTTT,TRBV20-1,TRBD2,.,TRBJ2-3
CSAVYRGNNQPQHF,TGCAGTGCCGTATACAGGGGGAACAATCAGCCCCAGCATTTT,TRBV20-1,TRBD1,few,TRBJ1-5
CASSQFPGQANTEAFF,TGCGCCAGCAGCCAATTCCCGGGACAGGCGAACACTGAAGCTTTCTTT,TRBV4-3,TRBD1,many,TRBJ1-1
CASLQNMNTEAFF,TGTGCCAGTCTACAGAACATGAACACTGAAGCTTTCTTT,TRBV19,.,.,TRBJ1-1
CASSSDRGRPNEQFF,TGTGCCAGCAGTTCAGACAGGGGGCGCCCCAATGAGCAGTTCTTC,TRBV27,TRBD1,many,TRBJ2-1
CSARGSGGRNSPLHF,TGCAGTGCTAGGGGCTCCGGGGGCCGAAATTCACCCCTCCACTTT,TRBV20-1,.,many,TRBJ1-6
CASRLQGSTGELFF,TGTGCCAGCAGACTCCAGGGTAGCACCGGGGAGCTGTTTTTT,TRBV27,.,.,TRBJ2-2
CASSLKGAGQETQYF,TGCGCCAGCAGCTTGAAGGGTGCGGGACAGGAGACCCAGTACTTC,TRBV5-1,.,.,TRBJ2-5
CASSLGTSGVQETQYF,TGCGCCAGCAGCTTGGGCACCAGCGGAGTCCAAGAGACCCAGTACTTC,TRBV5-1,.,few,TRBJ2-5
CASSSLQGVNTEAFF,TGTGCCAGCAGTTCTTTACAGGGAGTTAACACTGAAGCTTTCTTT,TRBV12-3/TRBV12-4,.,.,TRBJ1-1
CSVGGTGGGDEKLFF,TGCAGCGTTGGAGGCACAGGGGGCGGTGATGAAAAACTGTTTTTT,TRBV29-1,TRBD1,many,TRBJ1-4
CSARGADRGYNSPLHF,TGCAGTGCTAGAGGGGCCGACAGGGGATATAATTCACCCCTCCACTTT,TRBV20-1,TRBD1,.,TRBJ1-6
CASSTGLAVSYEQYF,TGTGCCAGCAGTACCGGACTAGCGGTCTCCTACGAGCAGTACTTC,TRBV6-1,TRBD2,many,TRBJ2-7
CASSEEGTGGNEQFF,TGTGCCAGCAGTGAAGAGGGGACAGGGGGAAATGAGCAGTTCTTC,TRBV2,TRBD1,.,TRBJ2-1
CASSSIDSNQETQYF,TGCGCCAGCAGCTCCATTGACAGTAACCAAGAGACCCAGTACTTC,TRBV5-1,.,few,TRBJ2-5
CASSEEPFALYGYTF,TGTGCCAGCAGTGAAGAACCGTTCGCTTTATATGGCTACACCTTC,TRBV6-1,.,.,TRBJ1-2
CASSTRTGVGQPQHF,TGTGCCAGCAGCACTAGGACAGGGGTGGGTCAGCCCCAGCATTTT,TRBV7-2,TRBD1,few,TRBJ1-5
CASKRGGRGNTIYF,TGTGCCAGCAAGCGGGGGGGAAGAGGAAACACCATATATTTT,TRBV21-1,.,.,TRBJ1-3
CASSLGADYEQYF,TGTGCCAGCAGCTTAGGGGCAGACTACGAGCAGTACTTC,TRBV7-8,.,few,TRBJ2-7
CASSFTLSGKETGELFF,TGCGCCAGCAGCTTCACCCTTAGCGGGAAGGAGACCGGGGAGCTGTTTTTT,TRBV5-1,TRBD2,.,TRBJ2-2
CASSLEGLGDYNEQFF,TGTGCCAGCAGCTTAGAAGGTTTGGGGGATTACAATGAGCAGTTCTTC,TRBV7-9,.,many,TRBJ2-1
CASSHAGGELFF,TGTGCCAGCAGCCACGCGGGAGGGGAGCTGTTTTTT,TRBV7-9,.,many,TRBJ2-2
CASSLGGGVYEQYF,TGTGCCAGCAGCTTAGGTGGGGGGGTATACGAGCAGTACTTC,TRBV7-2,TRBD2,many,TRBJ2-7
CASIATGAGTEAFF,TGTGCCAGCATTGCCACGGGGGCCGGCACTGAAGCTTTCTTT,TRBV6-1,.,.,TRBJ1-1
CASSTRGGYENIQYF,TGTGCCAGTAGTACCCGCGGGGGGTACGAAAACATTCAGTACTTC,TRBV19,TRBD2,.,TRBJ2-4
CASSKPGEQYF,TGTGCCAGCAGCAAACCTGGCGAGCAGTACTTC,TRBV7-9,.,.,TRBJ2-7
CASSSPDREQETQYF,TGCGCCAGCAGCTCCCCGGACAGGGAACAAGAGACCCAGTACTTC,TRBV5-1,TRBD1,.,TRBJ2-5
CASSPRLNTDTQYF,TGTGCCAGCAGCCCCCGACTCAACACAGATACGCAGTATTTT,TRBV7-2,.,few,TRBJ2-3
CSVEGSGGPPYNEQFF,TGCAGCGTTGAGGGGAGCGGGGGCCCCCCCTACAATGAGCAGTTCTTC,TRBV29-1,TRBD2,many,TRBJ2-1
CSARLGGLTNTQYF,TGCAGTGCTAGATTGGGGGGGCTTACGAATACGCAGTATTTT,TRBV20-1,.,many,TRBJ2-3
CSARGRLAGGFSYNEQFF,TGCAGTGCTAGAGGTAGACTAGCGGGGGGTTTTTCCTACAATGAGCAGTTCTTC,TRBV20-1,TRBD2,many,TRBJ2-1
CASSSGTRAAGELFF,TGTGCCAGCAGCTCAGGGACGAGGGCGGCCGGGGAGCTGTTTTTT,TRBV9,.,few,TRBJ2-2
CASSDGPSGGYTF,TGTGCCAGCAGCGACGGGCCATCGGGTGGCTACACCTTC,TRBV11-2,.,.,TRBJ1-2
CASSYVRLAGGSSYNEQFF,TGTGCCAGCAGTTATGTCCGCCTAGCGGGGGGCAGCTCCTACAATGAGCAGTTCTTC,TRBV6-5,TRBD2,few,TRBJ2-1
CSASDTGNTEAFF,TGCAGTGCTAGCGACACAGGGAACACTGAAGCTTTCTTT,TRBV20-1,.,many,TRBJ1-1
CAIRGSSYEQYF,TGTGCCATCAGGGGCAGCTCCTACGAGCAGTACTTC,TRBV10-3,.,many,TRBJ2-7